Listed below are T cell receptor beta chains from one sample, sequenced in a study of T cell responses to AZD1222 COVID-19 vaccine. The data were produced by immunoSEQ multiplex PCR, yet TCRdb's version contains in-frame clones alone and is incomplete. The table shows more than 150,000 clones, with 70% to 90% occurring only once. The starting material was peripheral blood, obtained on day 0 of AZD1222 vaccination. The receptors come from an adult in good health. Both conserved end residues are part of each CDR3. Each record gives: V gene, D gene, J gene, CDR3 DNA, CDR3 protein. D genes are given only for firm matches.

>TRBV7-2|TRBD1|TRBJ2-7
TGTGCCAGCAAATCTGACAGGGGGCTATACTACGAGCAGTACTTC
CASKSDRGLYYEQYF
>TRBV29-1|-|TRBJ2-3
TGCAGCGTTGATTCAGGGTCAGATACGCGGTATTTT
CSVDSGSDTRYF
>TRBV5-4|-|TRBJ2-7
TGTGCCAGCCAGAACAGTGGTGGTACCTACGAGCAGTACTTC
CASQNSGGTYEQYF
>TRBV3-1/TRBV3-2|-|TRBJ1-1
TGTGCCAGCAGCCAAGAGGGGTTGGGGGCGAACACTGAAGCTTTCTTT
CASSQEGLGANTEAFF
>TRBV7-9|-|TRBJ1-6
TGTGCCAGCAGCTTGGACCAGGGGAGTTCACCCCTCCACTTT
CASSLDQGSSPLHF
>TRBV29-1|-|TRBJ2-1
TGCAGCGTTGAAAGTGGACGGGGAGTGTATGAGCAGTTCTTC
CSVESGRGVYEQFF
>TRBV18|-|TRBJ1-6
TGTGCCAGCTCACCCCAACTTGATTCACCCCTCCACTTT
CASSPQLDSPLHF
>TRBV6-5|-|TRBJ1-6
TGTGCCAGCTGCCCTCCAGGGGATAATTCACCCCTCCACTTT
CASCPPGDNSPLHF
>TRBV3-1/TRBV3-2|-|TRBJ1-6
TGTGCCAGCAGTCTTTCGTCTGGGAATTCACCCCTCCACTTT
CASSLSSGNSPLHF
>TRBV5-6|-|TRBJ2-4
TGTGCCAGCAGCCCGACCGATTTTCTAGCCAAAAACATTCAGTACTTC
CASSPTDFLAKNIQYF
>TRBV9|-|TRBJ1-1
TGTGCCAGCAGCGTTAACAGTGCGAACACTGAAGCTTTCTTT
CASSVNSANTEAFF
>TRBV3-1/TRBV3-2|-|TRBJ2-1
TGTGCCAGCAGCCAAGATCTAGCTAGCAATGAGCAGTTCTTC
CASSQDLASNEQFF